This T cell receptor (beta chain) was recovered during a study of T-cell memory formation after mild COVID-19. This clonotype has only a few counts. The germline V gene encodes CDR1 LGHNA and CDR2 YNFKEQ. V was pared by 3 bases and J by 6 bases, with 21 bases between. The CDR3 is made up of 16 amino acids. TCRdb reprocessed the 5' RACE reads via MiXCR and lists one record per CDR3 protein. The profile covers roughly 300,000 distinct CDR3 sequences, with approximately 8% appearing a single time and 20% to 25% taken by the ten largest. V usage is TRBV4-2 and J usage is TRBJ2-7; either TRBD1 or TRBD2 may supply D (5 bases each). The specimen sequenced was PBMCs or a T cell subset sorted from them (not recorded which). The source is a man aged 18 to 29 who had mild COVID-19 (a few samples of this study predate the infection). Cell type and time point are not known. This CDR3 is CASSHGDDILASEQYF. The CDR3 DNA sequence: TGTGCCAGCAGCCACGGGGACGACATCCTGGCTTCCGAGCAGTACTTC.